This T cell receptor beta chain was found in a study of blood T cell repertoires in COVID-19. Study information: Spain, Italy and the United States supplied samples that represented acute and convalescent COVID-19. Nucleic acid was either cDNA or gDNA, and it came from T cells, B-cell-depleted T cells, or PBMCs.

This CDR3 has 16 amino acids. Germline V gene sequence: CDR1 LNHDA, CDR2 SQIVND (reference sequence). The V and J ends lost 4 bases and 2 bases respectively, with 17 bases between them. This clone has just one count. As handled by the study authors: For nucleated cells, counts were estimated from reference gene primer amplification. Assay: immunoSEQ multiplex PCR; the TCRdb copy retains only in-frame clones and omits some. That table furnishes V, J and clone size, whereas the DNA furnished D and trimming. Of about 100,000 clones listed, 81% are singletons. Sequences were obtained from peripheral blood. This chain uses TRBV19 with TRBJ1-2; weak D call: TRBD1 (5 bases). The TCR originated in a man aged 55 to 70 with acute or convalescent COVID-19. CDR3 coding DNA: TGTGCCAGTAGTACGTTCGAGGGACTCCTGAACTATGGCTACACCTTC. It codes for CASSTFEGLLNYGYTF.